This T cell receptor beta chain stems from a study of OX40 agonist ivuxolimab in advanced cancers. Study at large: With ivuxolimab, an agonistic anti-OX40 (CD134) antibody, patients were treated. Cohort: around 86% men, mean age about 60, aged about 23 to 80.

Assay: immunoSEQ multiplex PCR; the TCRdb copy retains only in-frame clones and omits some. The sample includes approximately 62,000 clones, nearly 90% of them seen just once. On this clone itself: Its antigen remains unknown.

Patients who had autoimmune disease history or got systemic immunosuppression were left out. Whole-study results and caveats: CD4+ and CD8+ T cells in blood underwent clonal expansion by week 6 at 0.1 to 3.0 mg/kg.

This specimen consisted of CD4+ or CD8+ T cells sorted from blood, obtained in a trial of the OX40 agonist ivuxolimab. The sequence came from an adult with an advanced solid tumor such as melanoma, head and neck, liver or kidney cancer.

Here the CDR3 DNA reads TGCAGCGTTGCTTTGGGACTGAGGGGCACAGATACGCAGTATTTT. This gives the protein CSVALGLRGTDTQYF. The chain employs TRBV29-1 and TRBJ2-3; D may be TRBD2 (6 bases). CDR1 and CDR2 (germline): SQVTM, ANQGSEA. Trimming shortened V by 4 bases and J by 1 base, and 15 bases separated the two germline ends. CDR3 length equals 15 residues.